Presented here are 26 T cell receptor beta chains from one specimen sequenced in a study of CD8 T cells in Susac syndrome. The authors reverse transcribed roughly 0.5 to 1 ug RNA with random hexamers. TCRdb used MiXCR to reprocess the immunoSEQ multiplex PCR reads, holding one entry per CDR3 protein. This table holds around 230,000 distinct CDR3 sequences, 95% found once. The material sequenced was CD4+ T cells from PBMCs. These receptors were obtained from a human donor with multiple sclerosis.

This sequence joins TRBV15 and TRBJ2-6; D gene ambiguous. Trimming removed 3 bases from V and 0 bases from J, with 6 bases in between. Germline CDR1 is LNHNV and CDR2 is YYDKDF (reference sequence). The CDR3 totals 15 residues. CDR3 bases: TGTGCCACCAGCAGCTTTAGCTCTGGGGCCAACGTCCTGACTTTC. This sequence encodes CATSSFSSGANVLTF.

The genes are TRBV9 and TRBJ2-4, with a tentative D call TRBD2 (5 bases). V was cut by 3 bases and J by 0 bases, with 10 bases left in between. This CDR3 is 15 amino acids long. CDR1 and CDR2 from the germline V gene are SGDLS and YYNGEE. The CDR3 coding sequence is TGTGCCAGCAGCGAGGGAGCCGTAGCCAAAAACATTCAGTACTTC. Translated: CASSEGAVAKNIQYF.

The CDR3 region has the DNA TGTGCCCGTACAGCGAGCGGGCTCAACAATGAGCAGTTCTTC. Translating it yields CARTASGLNNEQFF. The rearrangement uses TRBV30 and TRBJ2-1; perhaps TRBD2 as D (6 bases). This CDR3 region has 14 residues. In germline, CDR1 is GTSNPN, CDR2 SVGIG (reference sequence). Between the trimmed V and J ends, which lost 8 bases and 5 bases, there was a span of 19 bases.

The chain uses TRBV24-1 and TRBJ2-1, with 9 bases lining up with TRBD2. CDR1 and CDR2 from the germline V gene are KGHDR and SFDVKD. Trimming took 4 bases from V and 8 from J; bases not matched to a gene: 11. This CDR3 has 16 amino acids. In DNA, the CDR3 is TGTGCCACCAGTGACCGTAGCGGGAGTCCGGGGTATGAGCAGTTCTTC. Its translation is CATSDRSGSPGYEQFF.

V is TRBV29-1 and J is TRBJ2-3, with 7 bases identical to TRBD1. Trimming cost V 3 bases and J 1 base; bases outside gene matches: 7. The germline gives CDR1 SQVTM, CDR2 ANQGSEA. CDR3 size: 15 residues. This CDR3 reads CSVDITGVRTDTQYF. CDR3 bases: TGCAGCGTTGATATAACAGGGGTGCGCACAGATACGCAGTATTTT.

The chain carries TRBV24-1 and TRBJ2-7; D remains unclear. The V end lost 3 bases, the J end lost 0 bases, and 17 bases lay between the germline ends. This CDR3 is 17 amino acids long. Looked up from germline, CDR1 is KGHDR and CDR2 is SFDVKD. This chain's CDR3 is CATSDNRLSTSSYEQYF. In DNA form, the CDR3 reads TGTGCCACCAGTGATAACAGACTGAGCACCAGCTCCTACGAGCAGTACTTC.

This clonotype appeared a single time. The V call is TRBV9, the J call TRBJ2-3, with a weak D call TRBD2 (7 bases). CDR1 is SGDLS and CDR2 is YYNGEE in the germline V gene. CDR3 length equals 15 residues. With 0 bases removed from V and 2 bases from J, the gap between germline ends came to 10 bases. The CDR3 bases are TGTGCCAGCAGCGTAGAGGGGGGGTACACAGATACGCAGTATTTT. Amino acid sequence: CASSVEGGYTDTQYF.

The sample holds one count of this clonotype. The J gene is TRBJ1-4, the V gene TRBV20-1; 8 bases map to TRBD1. Germline-derived CDR1 and CDR2 are DFQATT and SNEGSKA (reference sequence). CDR3 size: 14 residues. V was clipped by 6 bases and J by 5 bases; unmatched bases: 8. The CDR3 DNA reads as TGCAGTGCCCTGGACAGGGCGGGAAATGAAAAACTGTTTTTT. Protein: CSALDRAGNEKLFF.

J is TRBJ1-2 and V is TRBV3-1; the D is unclear. Looked up from germline, CDR1 is LGHDT and CDR2 is YNNKEL (reference sequence). Trimming cost V 4 bases and J 6 bases, with 12 bases left between them. The CDR3 extends over 13 amino acids. The CDR3 DNA reads TGTGCCAGCAGCCCATCCAGGATAGATGGCTACACCTTC. It codes for CASSPSRIDGYTF.

J is TRBJ1-5 and V is TRBV27, with TRBD1 matching 7 bases. V lost 8 bases to trimming and J lost 5 bases; unmatched junction nucleotides: 3. From germline, CDR1 is MNHEY and CDR2 SMNVEV (reference sequence). This CDR3 spans 12 amino acids. This CDR3 is CASGTAYQPQHF. The CDR3 DNA follows: TGTGCCAGCGGGACAGCCTATCAGCCCCAGCATTTT.

This clonotype was detected only once. In this CDR3 the conserved last residue, phenylalanine or tryptophan, is missing, so a read error is likely. In nucleotides, the CDR3 is TGCAGCGTTGACCCCCTAGAGACCTATGGCTACACCCTC. This translates into CSVDPLETYGYTL. The V and J genes are TRBV29-1 and TRBJ1-2; no definite D call. The ends were cut back, 3 bases at V and 4 bases at J, with 12 bases in the middle. In germline, CDR1 is SQVTM, CDR2 ANQGSEA. There are 13 residues in the CDR3.

V and J are TRBV14 and TRBJ1-1; TRBD1 matches 7 bases. The CDR3 covers 15 residues. Per the germline V gene, CDR1 is SGHDN and CDR2 is FVKESK. Trimming cost V 3 bases and J 2 bases; bases outside gene matches: 6. CDR3 sequence: CASSQRGTANTEAFF. The CDR3 region has the DNA TGTGCCAGCAGCCAGCGGGGGACAGCTAACACTGAAGCTTTCTTT.

V is TRBV29-1 and J is TRBJ2-7; unclear D gene. Deletions cut 4 bases from V and 0 bases from J, with 13 bases between. The CDR3 is 14 amino acids. The germline CDR1 and CDR2 sequences are SQVTM and ANQGSEA. CDR3 protein: CSVARAPSSYEQYF. The CDR3 DNA follows: TGCAGCGTTGCCCGCGCTCCTAGCTCCTACGAGCAGTACTTC.

The chain couples TRBV20-1 to TRBJ1-3; D uncertain. The germline gives CDR1 DFQATT, CDR2 SNEGSKA (reference sequence). V lost 7 bases and J lost 3, with 1 base in between. CDR3 size: 9 residues. The CDR3 nucleotides read TGCAGTGATGGAAACACCATATATTTT. It encodes CSDGNTIYF.

CDR3 protein: CASSAIGSTSTDTQYF. The CDR3 DNA reads TGTGCCAGCAGCGCCATAGGGTCAACTAGCACAGATACGCAGTATTTT. This rearrangement joins TRBV9 to TRBJ2-3; D call uncertain. The CDR3 is 16 residues long. The V end was cut by 3 bases, the J end by 0 bases, with 14 bases between. Germline CDR1 is SGDLS and CDR2 is YYNGEE.

This rearrangement joins TRBV15 to TRBJ2-6, with TRBD2 as a possible D gene (5 bases). The germline CDR1 and CDR2 sequences are LNHNV and YYDKDF (reference sequence). There are 19 residues in the CDR3. Trimming cost V 0 bases and J 2 bases, with 17 bases left between them. CDR3 nucleotides: TGTGCCACCAGCAGAGATGAGAGGACCCCCGGGGCTGGGGCCAACGTCCTGACTTTC. It translates to CATSRDERTPGAGANVLTF.

The rearrangement links TRBV12-3 or TRBV12-4 to TRBJ2-5; possibly TRBD1 or TRBD2 for D (5 bases each). V was cut by 7 bases and J by 7 bases, with 16 bases left in between. The CDR3 loop spans 13 amino acids. The DNA for the CDR3 is TGTGCCAGCAATCGCGACATGAGGGGGACCCAGTACTTC. Translating it yields CASNRDMRGTQYF.

J is TRBJ2-7 and V is TRBV5-1; D is possibly TRBD2 (5 bases). Germline V gives CDR1 SGHRS, CDR2 YFSETQ. CDR3 size: 15 residues. Between the trimmed V and J ends, which lost 3 bases and 2 bases, there was a span of 15 bases. The DNA for the CDR3 is TGCGCCAGCAGCTCCCGAGCGGAGTGGGCCTACGAGCAGTACTTC. Protein: CASSSRAEWAYEQYF.

This clonotype was recorded a few times. This chain connects TRBV20-1 to TRBJ2-5; a possible D gene is TRBD1 (5 bases). The CDR3 runs to 11 residues. V was shortened by 3 bases and J by 5 bases, with 7 bases between the two germline ends. Germline V gives CDR1 DFQATT, CDR2 SNEGSKA (reference sequence). This CDR3 reads CSASGAETQYF. Here the CDR3 DNA reads TGCAGTGCTAGTGGGGCTGAGACCCAGTACTTC.

This sequence joins TRBV30 and TRBJ1-2; 9 bases match TRBD1. The germline CDR1 and CDR2 sequences are GTSNPN and SVGIG (reference sequence). J gave up 6 bases and V 3 bases, and 5 bases lay outside the gene matches. The length of the CDR3 is 13 residues. CDR3 sequence reads: CAWRGQGMHGYTF. CDR3 DNA: TGTGCCTGGAGAGGACAGGGGATGCATGGCTACACCTTC.

The V gene is TRBV5-6, the J gene TRBJ1-5; D call uncertain. The CDR3 length is 14 residues. The germline CDR1 and CDR2 sequences are SGHDT and YYEEEE. Trimming removed 2 bases from V and 0 bases from J, with 6 bases in between. The CDR3 sequence: CASSLQASNQPQHF. The CDR3 region has the DNA TGTGCCAGCAGCTTACAAGCTAGCAATCAGCCCCAGCATTTT.

The chain combines TRBV2 with TRBJ1-2; D remains unclear. Trimming shortened V by 3 bases and J by 5 bases, and 13 bases separated the two germline ends. Germline V CDR1 and CDR2: SNHLY, FYNNEI. This CDR3 is 14 amino acids long. The CDR3 coding sequence is TGTGCCAGCAGTGATCCGGGCTTCCCGTATGGCTACACCTTC. Translation: CASSDPGFPYGYTF. The full variable domain, in which reference TRBV2 and TRBJ1-2 provide the parts outside the CDR3, is EPEVTQTPSHQVTQMGQEVILRCVPISNHLYFYWYRQILGQKVEFLVSFYNNEISEKSEIFDDQFSVERPDGSNFTLKIRSTKLEDSAMYFCASSDPGFPYGYTFGSGTRLTVV.

The genes are TRBV5-6 and TRBJ2-7; D is unresolved. There are 12 residues in the CDR3. Trimming cost V 3 bases and J 0 bases, with 4 bases left between them. Looked up from germline, CDR1 is SGHDT and CDR2 is YYEEEE. CDR3 sequence: CASSWGSYEQYF. The CDR3 DNA sequence: TGTGCCAGCAGCTGGGGCTCCTACGAGCAGTACTTC.

The chain employs TRBV20-1 and TRBJ2-3; D not certain. V dropped 0 bases and J dropped 0 bases, with 7 bases sitting between them. This CDR3 has 14 residues. Germline CDR1 and CDR2: DFQATT and SNEGSKA (reference sequence). The CDR3 bases are TGCAGTGCTAGAGATGGTGCTAGCACAGATACGCAGTATTTT. Amino acid sequence: CSARDGASTDTQYF.

This clonotype was detected once. The chain employs TRBV9 and TRBJ1-2, with D perhaps matching TRBD1 (5 bases). The germline V and J ends were trimmed by 3 bases and 8 bases, with 20 bases remaining between them. Germline assignment: CDR1 SGDLS and CDR2 YYNGEE. CDR3 size: 15 residues. DNA of the CDR3: TGTGCCAGCAGCGCCGACAGCAGGGCGATATGGGGCTACACCTTC. It translates to CASSADSRAIWGYTF.

The chain employs TRBV5-1 and TRBJ1-1; D unclear. Germline V CDR1 and CDR2: SGHRS, YFSETQ. The V end was cut by 3 bases, the J end by 8 bases, with 17 bases between. CDR3 length: 14 amino acids. The CDR3 DNA follows: TGCGCCAGCAGCTCAAGGACCACGACCGGAGAAGCTTTCTTT. It codes for CASSSRTTTGEAFF.